The 26 T cell receptor beta chains presented below share a single source sample, sequenced in a study of beta chain features in type 1 diabetes. Reverse transcription of all isolated RNA meant that expressed TCRB transcripts were sequenced. Measured with immunoSEQ multiplex PCR; TCRdb has only the in-frame clones, and not every one. The top ten clones hold about 0.093% of a sample with hundreds of thousands of clones, roughly a sixth of them seen once. Material for sequencing was naive CD4+ T cells from blood. The receptors shown here come from a man in his late teens or twenties in good health.

The V gene is TRBV4-1, the J gene TRBJ2-6, with D uncertain. Trimming stripped 1 base from V and 2 bases from J, with 15 bases between. This CDR3 has 18 amino acids. In germline, CDR1 is MGHRA, CDR2 YSYEKL. CDR3 in DNA: TGCGCCAGCAGCCAAGGCGCGGTAGGGTCGGCTGGGGCCAACGTCCTGACTTTC. This translates into CASSQGAVGSAGANVLTF.

The CDR3: CASSSGQVHNSPLHF. Written as DNA, the CDR3 is TGTGCCAGCAGCTCCGGACAGGTTCATAATTCACCCCTCCACTTT. J is TRBJ1-6 and V is TRBV7-8; 7 positions match TRBD1. This CDR3 is built from 15 residues. The V and J ends lost 4 bases and 5 bases, in that order; junction bases with no gene match: 5. Per the germline V gene, CDR1 is SGHVS and CDR2 is FQNEAQ. The whole variable domain, remainder taken from reference TRBV7-8 and TRBJ1-6, is GAGVSQSPRYKVAKRGQDVALRCDPISGHVSLFWYQQALGQGPEFLTYFQNEAQLDKSGLPSDRFFAERPEGSVSTLKIQRTQQEDSAVYLCASSSGQVHNSPLHFGNGTRLTVT.

This rearrangement joins TRBV29-1 to TRBJ1-1; D may be TRBD1 (5 bases). The CDR3 is 14 residues long. CDR1 is SQVTM and CDR2 is ANQGSEA in the germline V gene. Trimming stripped 1 base from V and 5 bases from J, with 14 bases between. CDR3 sequence (DNA): TGCAGCGTTGAAGTCGGTCCAGGGAGGACTGAAGCTTTCTTT. Its protein is CSVEVGPGRTEAFF. The variable domain in full, with the rest retrieved from reference TRBV29-1 and TRBJ1-1, is SAVISQKPSRDICQRGTSLTIQCQVDSQVTMMFWYRQQPGQSLTLIATANQGSEATYESGFVIDKFPISRPNLTFSTLTVSNMSPEDSSIYLCSVEVGPGRTEAFFGQGTRLTVV.

The CDR3 is CASSYPSAGIQETQYF. CDR3 DNA sequence: TGTGCCAGCAGTTACCCCTCGGCGGGCATCCAAGAGACCCAGTACTTC. The chain combines TRBV6-6 with TRBJ2-5; perhaps TRBD2 as D (5 bases). V was clipped by 2 bases and J by 1 base, with 14 bases between them. Germline assignment: CDR1 MNHNY and CDR2 SVGAGI (reference sequence). This CDR3 spans 16 amino acids.

This chain links TRBV30 with TRBJ2-1; a possible D gene is TRBD1 (6 bases). The germline CDR1 and CDR2 sequences are GTSNPN and SVGIG (reference sequence). The CDR3 sequence is 15 residues long. V lost 3 bases and J 6 bases, leaving 18 bases between the germline ends. CDR3: CAWSVGQSFPNEQFF. The CDR3 DNA is TGTGCCTGGAGCGTGGGACAATCCTTCCCCAATGAGCAGTTCTTC.

This clone was seen a few times. The rearrangement links TRBV19 to TRBJ1-2, with D perhaps TRBD1 (6 bases). This CDR3 is built from 13 residues. Trimming took off 2 bases at V and 5 bases at J, with 9 bases between the two ends. The germline CDR1 and CDR2 sequences are LNHDA and SQIVND (reference sequence). CDR3 bases: TGTGCCAGTAGTATAACAGGGTCGTATGGCTACACCTTC. Amino acids: CASSITGSYGYTF. Looking up the rest from reference TRBV19 and TRBJ1-2 gives the full variable domain: DGGITQSPKYLFRKEGQNVTLSCEQNLNHDAMYWYRQDPGQGLRLIYYSQIVNDFQKGDIAEGYSVSREKKESFPLTVTSAQKNPTAFYLCASSITGSYGYTFGSGTRLTVV.

This chain uses TRBV6-1 with TRBJ2-5; tentative D call: TRBD1 (5 bases). Per germline, CDR1 MNHNS and CDR2 SASEGT. This CDR3 has 12 amino acids. V was trimmed by 6 bases and J by 2 bases, leaving 7 bases between them. The CDR3 loop is CASRQDQETQYF. In DNA, the CDR3 is TGTGCCAGCAGACAGGATCAAGAGACCCAGTACTTC.

This clone showed up just a few times. The rearrangement joins TRBV7-2 to TRBJ2-7; D is ambiguous. The CDR3 spans 12 residues. Trimming cost V 3 bases and J 7 bases, with 10 bases left between them. Per the germline V gene, CDR1 is SGHTA and CDR2 is FQGNSA. CDR3 DNA: TGTGCCAGCAGCTTCGAGGTGAGGGAGCAGTACTTC. It is translated as CASSFEVREQYF.

The chain carries TRBV4-3 and TRBJ2-2; D is possibly TRBD1 (6 bases). V lost 3 bases, J lost 4 bases, and 15 bases lay in between. Germline V gene data show CDR1 as LGHNA and CDR2 as YSLEER. This CDR3 comprises 16 residues. CDR3 in DNA: TGCGCCAGCAGCCACGAGAACGACAGGAGCACCGGGGAGCTGTTTTTT. It translates to CASSHENDRSTGELFF.

This clone has more than one count but fewer than ten. This sequence joins TRBV7-9 and TRBJ2-5; D is unresolved. The tail of the sequence fits TRBJ2-7 better, so the J call may be wrong. Germline V lookup: CDR1 SEHNR, CDR2 FQNEAQ (reference sequence). This CDR3 is built from 10 residues. CDR3 loop: CASPNYEQYF. The CDR3 bases are TGTGCCAGCCCAAATTACGAGCAGTACTTC.

The CDR3, as DNA: TGTGCCAGCAGCTTAGTCACCAGCAATCAGCCCCAGCATTTT. Translating gives CASSLVTSNQPQHF. The chain couples TRBV7-9 to TRBJ1-5; D not certain. Germline V lookup: CDR1 SEHNR, CDR2 FQNEAQ (reference sequence). V lost 1 base and J lost 1, with 5 bases in between. The CDR3 is 14 residues long.

This clone was observed a few times. This chain connects TRBV18 to TRBJ2-1; TRBD2 matches at 14 bases. The germline gives CDR1 KGHSH, CDR2 LQKENI. Unmatched junction bases numbered 4, after V lost 3 bases and J lost 0 bases. CDR3 length: 18 residues. DNA of the CDR3: TGTGCCAGCTCACCGTGGACTAGCGGGGGGCTCTCCTACAATGAGCAGTTCTTC. Its protein is CASSPWTSGGLSYNEQFF.

The rearrangement uses TRBV7-2 and TRBJ2-5; 11 bases map to TRBD2. V was pared by 0 bases and J by 1 base, with 1 base of the junction left unmatched. The CDR3 loop spans 16 amino acids. From germline, CDR1 is SGHTA and CDR2 FQGNSA. In DNA form, the CDR3 reads TGTGCCAGCAGCTTAGCGGGACTAGCGGCCCAAGAGACCCAGTACTTC. Translated: CASSLAGLAAQETQYF.

V usage is TRBV28 and J usage is TRBJ1-1; D is ambiguous. CDR1 MDHEN and CDR2 SYDVKM come from the germline V gene. The CDR3 has 14 amino acids. V gave up 5 bases and J gave up 0 bases, with 10 bases separating them. CDR3 region: CASSGRGVNTEAFF. CDR3 coding DNA: TGTGCCAGCAGTGGTCGGGGAGTGAACACTGAAGCTTTCTTT.

This clone occurred a few times. This chain links TRBV5-1 with TRBJ2-7, with D perhaps being TRBD1 or TRBD2 (5 bases each). The germline V gene encodes CDR1 SGHRS and CDR2 YFSETQ. Trimming took off 1 base at V and 6 bases at J, with 8 bases between the two ends. This CDR3 region has 12 residues. The CDR3: CASSLSGTEQYF. The CDR3 region has the DNA TGCGCCAGCAGCTTGTCAGGGACCGAGCAGTACTTC.

The chain carries TRBV18 and TRBJ2-3, with TRBD2 matching 9 bases. The CDR3 has 15 amino acids. Germline V gene data show CDR1 as KGHSH and CDR2 as LQKENI. The V and J ends lost 3 bases and 1 base, in that order; junction bases with no gene match: 2. For the CDR3, the DNA is TGTGCCAGCTCACCGCGACTAGCGGGCACAGATACGCAGTATTTT. Translated, it gives CASSPRLAGTDTQYF. Supplemented by reference TRBV18 and TRBJ2-3, the full variable domain reads NAGVMQNPRHLVRRRGQEARLRCSPMKGHSHVYWYRQLPEEGLKFMVYLQKENIIDESGMPKERFSAEFPKEGPSILRIQQVVRGDSAAYFCASSPRLAGTDTQYFGPGTRLTVL.

This clone was picked up a small number of times. The CDR3 loop reads CASSFRQGTSYEQYF. The CDR3 DNA reads as TGTGCCAGCAGCTTCCGACAGGGGACCTCCTACGAGCAGTACTTC. This rearrangement joins TRBV7-9 to TRBJ2-7; 8 nucleotides line up with TRBD1. Unmatched junction bases numbered 4, after V lost 3 bases and J lost 0 bases. Germline V CDR1 and CDR2: SEHNR, FQNEAQ (reference sequence). There are 15 residues in the CDR3.

This clone was seen a few times. The chain couples TRBV19 to TRBJ2-5; 7 nucleotides align to TRBD1. Losses at the gene ends were 4 bases for V and 1 base for J; bases not matched to a gene: 6. This CDR3 comprises 15 residues. Germline V CDR1 and CDR2: LNHDA, SQIVND (reference sequence). CDR3 region: CASSRRTGPQETQYF. Written as DNA, the CDR3 is TGTGCCAGTAGTAGACGGACAGGACCCCAAGAGACCCAGTACTTC.

This clone has more than one count but fewer than ten. This sequence joins TRBV6-1 and TRBJ1-3; maybe TRBD1 (5 bases). Germline assignment: CDR1 MNHNS and CDR2 SASEGT. V was shortened by 10 bases and J by 9 bases, with 16 bases between the two germline ends. The CDR3 length is 12 residues. CDR3 in DNA: TGTGCCACCATGGCCTTCGGGGGCACCATATATTTT. Translating gives CATMAFGGTIYF.

There are a few counts of this clone. The chain combines TRBV4-1 with TRBJ1-5; D remains ambiguous. The CDR3 is 15 residues long. CDR1 and CDR2 (germline): MGHRA, YSYEKL. With 2 bases removed from V and 7 bases from J, the gap between germline ends came to 15 bases. The CDR3 protein is CASSQLWTGMQPQHF. DNA of the CDR3: TGCGCCAGCAGCCAACTTTGGACCGGGATGCAGCCCCAGCATTTT.

This clone was counted a few times. The chain combines TRBV27 with TRBJ2-6, with 8 positions matching TRBD1. The CDR3 sequence is 16 residues long. The junction had 6 bases not matched to a gene; V was cut back by 8 bases and J by 0 bases. Germline assignment: CDR1 MNHEY and CDR2 SMNVEV (reference sequence). CDR3 sequence reads: CASLQGAPSGANVLTF. In nucleotides, the CDR3 is TGTGCCAGCCTTCAGGGGGCCCCCTCTGGGGCCAACGTCCTGACTTTC.

This clone turned up a few times. This rearrangement joins TRBV7-9 to TRBJ2-5; TRBD1 matches 9 bases. J was trimmed by 4 bases and V by 6 bases; bases with no gene match: 9. The CDR3 length is 15 residues. The germline gives CDR1 SEHNR, CDR2 FQNEAQ (reference sequence). CDR3 DNA: TGTGCCAGCAGTGCGGGACAGGGAGGGAGAGAGACCCAGTACTTC. It is translated as CASSAGQGGRETQYF.

This chain joins TRBV4-3 and TRBJ2-5; TRBD2 matches at 8 bases. Looked up from germline, CDR1 is LGHNA and CDR2 is YSLEER. This CDR3 is 16 amino acids long. J gave up 6 bases and V 3 bases, and 12 bases lay outside the gene matches. DNA of the CDR3: TGCGCCAGCAGCCAGGAGACAAGCGGGAGCTTAAAGACCCAGTACTTC. It is translated as CASSQETSGSLKTQYF.

The rearrangement links TRBV10-3 to TRBJ1-2; 8 bases match TRBD1. The V gene's germline CDR1 is ENHRY and CDR2 SYGVKD. This CDR3 has 15 amino acids. With V trimmed by 3 bases and J by 7 bases, 10 bases remained unmatched. The CDR3 loop reads CAISDASKTGVGYTF. The CDR3 DNA reads as TGTGCCATCAGTGATGCCTCTAAGACAGGGGTTGGCTACACCTTC.

This clone was counted a few times. The chain joins TRBV14 to TRBJ1-1; D is uncertain. From germline, CDR1 is SGHDN and CDR2 FVKESK. The length of the CDR3 is 14 residues. Trimming removed 3 bases from V and 11 bases from J, with 19 bases in between. In DNA form, the CDR3 reads TGTGCCAGCAGCCACATAGTGGCCCCAGGTTGGGCTTTCTTT. Amino acid sequence: CASSHIVAPGWAFF.

As regards this clone: Other DNA sequences of this sample code for an identical CDR3. This chain connects TRBV27 to TRBJ1-2; 10 bases match TRBD1. J gave up 7 bases and V 5 bases, and 7 bases lay outside the gene matches. In germline, CDR1 is MNHEY, CDR2 SMNVEV (reference sequence). The CDR3 runs to 14 residues. The DNA of the CDR3 is TGTGCCAGCAGTCCAAGACAGGGGGCGGGTGGCTACACCTTC. Translating gives CASSPRQGAGGYTF.